This T cell receptor beta chain stems from a study of OX40 agonist ivuxolimab in advanced cancers. Study overall: Treatment of patients was with ivuxolimab, an agonistic anti-OX40 (CD134) antibody.

Germline V lookup: CDR1 MNHEY, CDR2 SVGAGI. CDR3 length equals 14 residues. Between the trimmed V and J ends, which lost 0 bases and 3 bases, there was a span of 9 bases. Profiled with immunoSEQ multiplex PCR; TCRdb holds only in-frame clones, not every one. Here the sample spans approximately 100,000 clones, approximately 90% being singletons. Blood sampling took place at baseline, cycle 4 day 1, and cycle 7 day 1. Sequenced here: CD4+ or CD8+ T cells sorted from blood, sampled in a trial of the OX40 agonist ivuxolimab. This TCR was sampled from an adult with an advanced solid tumor such as melanoma, head and neck, liver or kidney cancer. The V gene is TRBV6-5, the J gene TRBJ2-7, with a tentative D call TRBD1 (5 bases). CDR3 protein: CASSYSGTGYEQYF. The CDR3 DNA sequence: TGTGCCAGCAGTTACTCGGGAACAGGCTACGAGCAGTACTTC.